This TCR beta chain was sequenced for a study of T cell changes during pregnancy in multiple sclerosis. TCRdb keeps only in-frame clones here, not all; method: immunoSEQ multiplex PCR. The table records 30,000 to 40,000 clones, more than 70% of them present only once. Sequenced material: CD8+ T cells from peripheral blood mononuclear cells, taken in the third trimester of pregnancy. This receptor was obtained from a female donor with multiple sclerosis, enrolled in a pregnancy study.

The CDR3 loop is CASSGSGGVAEQFF. The DNA for the CDR3 is TGTGCCAGCAGTGGTAGCGGGGGTGTGGCTGAGCAGTTCTTC. The chain carries TRBV2 and TRBJ2-1; 9 bases are shared with TRBD2. V shed 4 bases and J 9 bases; nucleotides not matched to a gene: 7. This CDR3 spans 14 amino acids. CDR1 SNHLY and CDR2 FYNNEI come from the germline V gene.